Listed below are T cell receptor beta chains from one sample, sequenced in a study of blood T cell repertoires in COVID-19. Sequencing was performed with immunoSEQ multiplex PCR; in TCRdb, only in-frame clones are kept and a portion is missing. The sample shows some 200,000 clones, around 87% of them seen only once. Material for sequencing was PBMCs or T cells enriched from blood (not recorded which). The receptors originated from a woman aged 18-35 years in a cohort exposed to, infected with or recovered from COVID-19 (not recorded which). The conserved cysteine and the conserved F or W are not part of the CDR3 here.

V gene	J gene	CDR3 protein
TRBV5-1	TRBJ1-1	ASTRQGGTEAF
TRBV4-2	TRBJ1-1	ASSRPGGAETEAF
TRBV5-8	TRBJ2-2	ASSRLVSGELF
TRBV11-2	TRBJ2-5	ASSSPGQGAETQY
TRBV5-1	TRBJ2-1	ASSLGLAGDNEQF
TRBV2	TRBJ1-6	ASSENLSPLH
TRBV9	TRBJ1-1	ASSGQGETEAF
TRBV2	TRBJ1-1	ASSETRQDMNTEAF
TRBV6-5	TRBJ2-3	ASTPNTDTQY
TRBV7-2	TRBJ1-6	ASSLASSYNSPLH
TRBV24-1	TRBJ2-7	ATSDSGPSVEQY